This T cell receptor (beta chain) comes out of a study of cytomegalovirus exposure and HLA in healthy donors. Study-wide findings and caveats: Later findings reportedly placed an Asian-associated ancestry cluster below the approximately 670-donor mean for N-insertions. Data from an earlier analysis indicated that most TCR beta V segments were productive either about 87% or about 30% of the time.

For this clone: The antigen remains unidentified.

PCR amplification relied on 60 Vbeta primers (plus 13 Jbeta primers). Per the original methods: Among the unique TCR beta chains that a later analysis counted, roughly 80 million in all, 10 million to 14 million were shared. Clones were read by immunoSEQ multiplex PCR, and TCRdb kept only the in-frame ones, dropping some. The V and J calls and clone size were taken over from that table, and D and trimming were inferred from the DNA. The table lists about 190,000 clones, around 90% of them singletons. Per the germline V gene, CDR1 is MNHEY and CDR2 is SVGAGI. V lost 6 bases and J 9 bases, leaving 18 bases between the germline ends. This CDR3 is 15 amino acids long.

This receptor was identified in a boy between 2 and 15 years old in good health and CMV-seronegative. V usage is TRBV6-5 and J usage is TRBJ1-6, with D possibly matching TRBD1 (5 bases). Sequences were obtained from PBMCs. The DNA for the CDR3 is TGTGCCAGCAGCGCTTCCGGGACTTTCTCTTCACCCCTCCACTTT. Protein product: CASSASGTFSSPLHF.